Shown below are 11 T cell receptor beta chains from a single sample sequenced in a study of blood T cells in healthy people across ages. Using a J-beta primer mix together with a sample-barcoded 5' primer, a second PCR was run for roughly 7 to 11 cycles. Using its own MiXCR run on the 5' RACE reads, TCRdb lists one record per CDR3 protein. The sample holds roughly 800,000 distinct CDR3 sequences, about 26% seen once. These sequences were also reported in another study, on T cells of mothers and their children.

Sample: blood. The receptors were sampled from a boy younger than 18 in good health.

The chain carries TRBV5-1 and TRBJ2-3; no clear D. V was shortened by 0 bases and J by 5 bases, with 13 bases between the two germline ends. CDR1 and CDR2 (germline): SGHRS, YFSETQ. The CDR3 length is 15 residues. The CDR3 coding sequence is TGCGCCAGCAGCTTGGCACGGACGGCCATAGATACGCAGTATTTT. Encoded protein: CASSLARTAIDTQYF. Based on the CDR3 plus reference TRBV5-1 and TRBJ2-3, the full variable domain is KAGVTQTPRYLIKTRGQQVTLSCSPISGHRSVSWYQQTPGQGLQFLFEYFSETQRNKGNFPGRFSGRQFSNSRSEMNVSTLELGDSALYLCASSLARTAIDTQYFGPGTRLTVL.

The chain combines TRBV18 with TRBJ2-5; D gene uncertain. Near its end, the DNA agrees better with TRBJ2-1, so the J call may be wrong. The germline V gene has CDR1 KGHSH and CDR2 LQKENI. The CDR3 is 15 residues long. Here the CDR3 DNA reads TGTGCCAGCTCACCGGTTTCGACCACAAACAATGAGCAGTTCTTC. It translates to CASSPVSTTNNEQFF.

CDR3 nucleotide sequence: TGCGCCAGCAGCTTGATCGGGACAGGATCTGGAAACACCATATATTTT. This encodes CASSLIGTGSGNTIYF. J is TRBJ1-3 and V is TRBV5-1; TRBD1 matches 8 bases. V was clipped by 1 base and J by 1 base; unmatched bases: 4. In germline, CDR1 is SGHRS, CDR2 YFSETQ. There are 16 residues in the CDR3. The complete variable domain, with remaining parts taken from reference TRBV5-1 and TRBJ1-3, reads KAGVTQTPRYLIKTRGQQVTLSCSPISGHRSVSWYQQTPGQGLQFLFEYFSETQRNKGNFPGRFSGRQFSNSRSEMNVSTLELGDSALYLCASSLIGTGSGNTIYFGEGSWLTVV.

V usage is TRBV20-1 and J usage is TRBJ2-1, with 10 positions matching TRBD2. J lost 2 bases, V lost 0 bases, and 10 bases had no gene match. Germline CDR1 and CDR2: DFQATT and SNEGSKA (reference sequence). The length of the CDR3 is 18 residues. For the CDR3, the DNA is TGCAGTGCTAGAGAGGGGCCACTAGCGGGGTCCACCTACAATGAGCAGTTCTTC. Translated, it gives CSAREGPLAGSTYNEQFF.

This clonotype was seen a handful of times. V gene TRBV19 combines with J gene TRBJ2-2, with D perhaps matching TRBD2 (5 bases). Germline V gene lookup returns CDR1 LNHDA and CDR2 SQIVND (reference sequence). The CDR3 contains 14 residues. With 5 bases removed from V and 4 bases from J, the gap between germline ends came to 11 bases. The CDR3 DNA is TGTGCCAGTAGTCCGCTAGGGAGCACCGGGGAGCTGTTTTTT. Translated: CASSPLGSTGELFF.

DNA for the CDR3: TGTGCCACGGGTGGGGACCGTCCTCTGAATGAGCAGTTCTTC. The encoded protein is CATGGDRPLNEQFF. V and J are TRBV28 and TRBJ2-1; TRBD1 or TRBD2 may be the D gene (5 bases each). The length of the CDR3 is 14 residues. The V gene lost 10 bases and the J gene lost 7 bases, with 20 bases spanning the gap. Germline assignment: CDR1 MDHEN and CDR2 SYDVKM.

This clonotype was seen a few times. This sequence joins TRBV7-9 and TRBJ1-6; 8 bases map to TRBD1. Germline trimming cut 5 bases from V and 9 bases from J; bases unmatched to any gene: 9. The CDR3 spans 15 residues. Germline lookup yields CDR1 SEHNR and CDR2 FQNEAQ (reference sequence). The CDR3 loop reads CASSNRDRTISPLHF. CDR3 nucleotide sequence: TGTGCCAGCAGCAACCGGGACAGGACTATTTCACCCCTCCACTTT. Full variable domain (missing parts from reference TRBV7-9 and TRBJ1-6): DTGVSQNPRHKITKRGQNVTFRCDPISEHNRLYWYRQTLGQGPEFLTYFQNEAQLEKSRLLSDRFSAERPKGSFSTLEIQRTEQGDSAMYLCASSNRDRTISPLHFGNGTRLTVT.

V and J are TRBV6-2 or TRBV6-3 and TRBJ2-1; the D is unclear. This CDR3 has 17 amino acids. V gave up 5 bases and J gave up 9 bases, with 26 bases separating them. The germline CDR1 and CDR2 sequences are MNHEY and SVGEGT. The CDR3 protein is CASSPHWNHPNAFEQFF. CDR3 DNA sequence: TGTGCCAGCAGTCCTCACTGGAACCATCCAAACGCCTTTGAGCAGTTCTTC.

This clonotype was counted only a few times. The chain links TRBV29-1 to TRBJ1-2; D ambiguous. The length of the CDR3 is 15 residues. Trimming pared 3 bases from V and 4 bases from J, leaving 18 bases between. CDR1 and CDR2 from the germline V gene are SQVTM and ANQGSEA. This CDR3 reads CSVESENQASYGYTF. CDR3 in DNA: TGCAGCGTTGAGTCAGAAAACCAGGCTTCCTATGGCTACACCTTC.

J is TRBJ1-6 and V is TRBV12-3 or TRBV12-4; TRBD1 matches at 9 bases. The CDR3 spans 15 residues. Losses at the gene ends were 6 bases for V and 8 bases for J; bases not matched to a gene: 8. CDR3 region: CASSPTGGVDSPLHF. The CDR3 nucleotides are TGTGCCAGCAGCCCCACAGGGGGCGTAGATTCACCCCTCCACTTT.

The CDR3 DNA is TGTGCCAGCGGGTCCCCGGGCCTCTACTATGGCTACACCTTC. Its protein product is CASGSPGLYYGYTF. This sequence joins TRBV28 and TRBJ1-2; no firm D call. Germline-derived CDR1 and CDR2 are MDHEN and SYDVKM. CDR3 length: 14 amino acids. Trimming removed 8 bases from V and 3 bases from J, with 16 bases in between.